This TCR beta chain was sequenced for a study of shared clonotypes between healthy human individuals. In the study overall: Aged between 18 and 49, the donors were a couple of women and three men.

A remark on this clone: Antigen: not known.

The investigators split CD4+ cells into a CD45RA+ naive subset and a CD45RA-negative memory subset. Germline V gene lookup returns CDR1 SGHAT and CDR2 FQNNGV. The V and J ends lost 5 bases and 0 bases, in that order; junction bases with no gene match: 9. This CDR3 has 16 residues. TCRdb's copy holds only in-frame clones and misses some; the assay was immunoSEQ multiplex PCR. The table records around 200,000 clones, approximately 61% of them present only once. Study-wide results and limits: It was only blood that was sampled, and tissue repertoires likely differ. Rarefaction revealed incomplete sorted-subset sequencing despite large depth.

Sequences were obtained from memory CD4+ T cells sorted from blood. The subset is: CD45RA-negative fraction. The J gene is TRBJ2-7, the V gene TRBV11-2; 8 nucleotides agree with TRBD2. This receptor was taken from a man aged 25 to 40 in good health. CDR3: CASSKTSDSVSYEQYF. The CDR3 region has the DNA TGTGCCAGCAGCAAGACTAGCGACTCAGTCTCCTACGAGCAGTACTTC.